A single sample is the source of the 31 T cell receptor beta chains below, sequenced in a study of beta chain features in type 1 diabetes. TCRB transcripts that were expressed got sequenced, as all of the isolated RNA had been reverse transcribed. Libraries were prepared by immunoSEQ multiplex PCR; TCRdb keeps only in-frame clonotypes and omits some of them. The sample includes under 850,000 clones, 13% of them seen just once. Whole-study results and caveats: TCRB CDR3s from Type 1 diabetes patients were moderately but significantly shorter in all four CD4+ subsets.

Which antigens these TCRs recognize remains unknown. Specimen: naive CD4+ T cells from blood. These receptors came from a young man with type 1 diabetes.

The chain links TRBV9 to TRBJ2-2, with D unresolved. V gave up 6 bases and J gave up 1 base, with 7 bases separating them. CDR1 is SGDLS, CDR2 YYNGEE, per germline. This CDR3 region has 13 residues. The CDR3 nucleotides read TGTGCCAGCACCATTCGGAACACCGGGGAGCTGTTTTTT. It codes for CASTIRNTGELFF.

There are a few counts of this clone. This chain connects TRBV10-3 to TRBJ1-1; no clear D. Looked up from germline, CDR1 is ENHRY and CDR2 is SYGVKD. V lost 6 bases to trimming and J lost 1 base, with 12 bases between them. The CDR3 is made up of 14 amino acids. CDR3 loop: CAISPWGGNTEAFF. In nucleotides, the CDR3 is TGTGCCATCAGCCCCTGGGGAGGGAACACTGAAGCTTTCTTT.

This clone has only a few counts. This chain links TRBV4-1 with TRBJ1-2; no reliable D call. The V gene's germline CDR1 is MGHRA and CDR2 YSYEKL. The CDR3 spans 16 residues. The germline V and J ends were trimmed by 0 bases and 8 bases, with 19 bases remaining between them. The CDR3 DNA follows: TGCGCCAGCAGCCAAGAGGTATCTGGCCGGGTGGGCGGCTACACCTTC. It codes for CASSQEVSGRVGGYTF.

This clone was observed a few times. The rearrangement joins TRBV7-2 to TRBJ2-5, with TRBD1 matching over 10 bases. V lost 2 bases, J lost 5 bases, and 5 bases stayed unmatched. The CDR3 runs to 15 residues. From germline, CDR1 is SGHTA and CDR2 FQGNSA. The CDR3 here is CASSLRDRGAETQYF. DNA for the CDR3: TGTGCCAGCAGCTTACGGGACAGGGGTGCGGAGACCCAGTACTTC.

In this sample, this clone turned up a few times. The V and J genes are TRBV30 and TRBJ1-6; the D gene is possibly TRBD1 (6 bases). The CDR3 sequence is 13 residues long. From germline, CDR1 is GTSNPN and CDR2 SVGIG (reference sequence). V was shortened by 3 bases and J by 10 bases, with 13 bases between the two germline ends. The CDR3 protein is CAWSSQGGSPLHF. DNA of the CDR3: TGTGCCTGGAGCTCACAGGGTGGATCACCCCTCCACTTT.

This rearrangement joins TRBV7-6 to TRBJ1-2; maybe TRBD1 (6 bases). The germline gives CDR1 SGHVS, CDR2 FNYEAQ. This CDR3 comprises 14 residues. The ends were cut back, 2 bases at V and 7 bases at J, with 14 bases in the middle. CDR3 nucleotides: TGTGCCAGCAGCTTAAAGGGACAAGGTCTTGGCTACACCTTC. Translated: CASSLKGQGLGYTF.

The chain employs TRBV30 and TRBJ1-4; D is undetermined. Germline CDR1 reads GTSNPN; CDR2 reads SVGIG (reference sequence). The CDR3 runs to 11 residues. V lost 1 base and J lost 13, with 10 bases in between. CDR3: CAWSEGRVLFF. In DNA form, the CDR3 reads TGTGCCTGGAGTGAGGGTAGGGTACTGTTTTTT.

This clone has only a few counts. The chain uses TRBV6-1 and TRBJ2-5; TRBD1 or TRBD2 may be the D gene (5 bases each). V was trimmed by 6 bases and J by 1 base, leaving 9 bases between them. Per the germline V gene, CDR1 is MNHNS and CDR2 is SASEGT. There are 13 residues in the CDR3. DNA for the CDR3: TGTGCCAGCAGGGGGGACCGCCAAGAGACCCAGTACTTC. This translates into CASRGDRQETQYF.

This clone was counted between two and nine times. V usage is TRBV6-1 and J usage is TRBJ1-1; TRBD1 matches 8 bases. Trimming removed 5 bases from V and 3 bases from J; junction bases left unmatched: 5. From germline, CDR1 is MNHNS and CDR2 SASEGT. The CDR3 length is 14 residues. CDR3 nucleotide sequence: TGTGCCAGCAGTTGGACAGGGAGAGACACTGAAGCTTTCTTT. It codes for CASSWTGRDTEAFF.

The rearrangement links TRBV5-6 to TRBJ2-5; no definite D call. CDR3 length: 11 amino acids. Germline assignment: CDR1 SGHDT and CDR2 YYEEEE. The V end was cut by 3 bases, the J end by 7 bases, with 7 bases between. The CDR3 sequence: CASSSSRTQYF. The CDR3 DNA is TGTGCCAGCAGCTCTTCGCGGACCCAGTACTTC.

The CDR3, as DNA: TGCAGCGCCCTGCCGGGTCTAACCCCTGAAGCTTTCTTT. This encodes CSALPGLTPEAFF. This rearrangement joins TRBV29-1 to TRBJ1-1, with D uncertain. The CDR3 sequence is 13 residues long. CDR1 is SQVTM, CDR2 ANQGSEA, per germline. Trimming took 7 bases from V and 6 from J, leaving 18 bases between them. Drawing the rest from reference TRBV29-1 and TRBJ1-1, the complete variable domain is SAVISQKPSRDICQRGTSLTIQCQVDSQVTMMFWYRQQPGQSLTLIATANQGSEATYESGFVIDKFPISRPNLTFSTLTVSNMSPEDSSIYLCSALPGLTPEAFFGQGTRLTVV.

CDR3 DNA: TGTGCCAGCAGTGCGCCCGGGACAGGGGCAGGAAACACCATATATTTT. Protein product: CASSAPGTGAGNTIYF. This chain joins TRBV25-1 and TRBJ1-3; 10 bases line up with TRBD1. The V segment lost 4 bases and the J segment 4 bases; nucleotides outside the gene matches: 7. In germline, CDR1 is MGHDK, CDR2 SYGVNS. The CDR3 runs 16 residues.

A few counts support this clone. The J gene is TRBJ2-5, the V gene TRBV18; D unclear. Germline lookup yields CDR1 KGHSH and CDR2 LQKENI. Trimming left V 1 base short and J 4 bases short, with 4 bases between. This CDR3 spans 12 amino acids. The CDR3 DNA reads TGTGCCAGCTCACCACGGATAGAGACCCAGTACTTC. Its protein product is CASSPRIETQYF.

V and J are TRBV6-5 and TRBJ2-1; D is undetermined. The CDR3 is 11 residues long. With 7 bases removed from V and 5 bases from J, the gap between germline ends came to 6 bases. Per germline, CDR1 MNHEY and CDR2 SVGAGI. Here the CDR3 DNA reads TGTGCCAGCAAGTCGCACAATGAGCAGTTCTTC. It codes for CASKSHNEQFF.

V and J are TRBV11-3 and TRBJ2-1; 9 bases match TRBD1. The germline V gene encodes CDR1 SGHNT and CDR2 YENEEA. The CDR3 contains 17 residues. J was trimmed by 5 bases and V by 0 bases; bases with no gene match: 8. The CDR3 bases are TGTGCCAGCAGCTTAGATCTCCACGGACAGGGGAACAATGAGCAGTTCTTC. Translated: CASSLDLHGQGNNEQFF.

The chain recombines TRBV7-9 with TRBJ1-5, with no clear D. Germline loops: CDR1 SEHNR, CDR2 FQNEAQ (reference sequence). The V and J ends lost 5 bases and 3 bases respectively, with 5 bases between them. The CDR3 totals 12 residues. CDR3 residues: CASSHINQPQHF. The CDR3 DNA reads TGTGCCAGCAGCCATATCAATCAGCCCCAGCATTTT.

This clone was counted a few times. This chain joins TRBV9 and TRBJ2-1; D remains unclear. Looked up from germline, CDR1 is SGDLS and CDR2 is YYNGEE. Trimming left V 4 bases short and J 2 bases short, with 4 bases between. The CDR3 covers 12 residues. The CDR3 reads CASSPAYNEQFF. CDR3 sequence (DNA): TGTGCCAGCAGCCCGGCCTACAATGAGCAGTTCTTC. The full variable domain, completed using reference TRBV9 and TRBJ2-1, is DSGVTQTPKHLITATGQRVTLRCSPRSGDLSVYWYQQSLDQGLQFLIQYYNGEERAKGNILERFSAQQFPDLHSELNLSSLELGDSALYFCASSPAYNEQFFGPGTRLTVL.

The sample holds a few counts of this clone. This sequence joins TRBV25-1 and TRBJ2-1; D assignment may be TRBD1 or TRBD2 (5 bases each). V lost 2 bases, J lost 6 bases, and 20 bases lay in between. Germline CDR1 is MGHDK and CDR2 is SYGVNS. This CDR3 has 17 amino acids. CDR3 in DNA: TGTGCCAGCAGTGAACCCCTAGGGCAGGCGAGGGGCAATGAGCAGTTCTTC. Encoded protein: CASSEPLGQARGNEQFF.

This clone was detected only a few times. The chain combines TRBV5-6 with TRBJ2-1; D gene uncertain. Trimming cost V 1 base and J 0 bases, with 11 bases left between them. This CDR3 has 16 residues. Germline loops: CDR1 SGHDT, CDR2 YYEEEE. CDR3: CASSLFGSSSYNEQFF. CDR3 bases: TGTGCCAGCAGCTTGTTTGGCTCTAGCTCCTACAATGAGCAGTTCTTC.

The rearrangement uses TRBV11-2 and TRBJ1-4; no clear D. CDR1 SGHAT and CDR2 FQNNGV come from the germline V gene. The CDR3 totals 16 residues. The V end lost 1 base, the J end lost 3 bases, and 12 bases lay between the germline ends. The CDR3 DNA reads as TGTGCCAGCAGCTTAGTTCCGGGGATGTCTAATGAAAAACTGTTTTTT. It encodes CASSLVPGMSNEKLFF.

The chain recombines TRBV27 with TRBJ1-6; D gene unclear. The V and J ends lost 2 bases and 7 bases respectively, with 9 bases between them. This CDR3 is built from 14 residues. In germline, CDR1 is MNHEY, CDR2 SMNVEV (reference sequence). CDR3 loop: CASSLEHANSPLHF. DNA for the CDR3: TGTGCCAGCAGTTTAGAACACGCCAATTCACCCCTCCACTTT.

The chain carries TRBV7-9 and TRBJ1-4; 7 bases line up with TRBD1. Germline V gene sequence: CDR1 SEHNR, CDR2 FQNEAQ (reference sequence). There are 15 residues in the CDR3. Unmatched junction bases numbered 16, after V lost 5 bases and J lost 13 bases. This CDR3 is CASSLMDRPPGGLFF. CDR3 DNA: TGTGCCAGCAGCCTTATGGACAGGCCTCCCGGCGGACTGTTTTTT. Looking up the rest from reference TRBV7-9 and TRBJ1-4 gives the full variable domain: DTGVSQNPRHKITKRGQNVTFRCDPISEHNRLYWYRQTLGQGPEFLTYFQNEAQLEKSRLLSDRFSAERPKGSFSTLEIQRTEQGDSAMYLCASSLMDRPPGGLFFGSGTQLSVL.

This clone was picked up a small number of times. The rearrangement links TRBV5-1 to TRBJ2-6; no clear D. This CDR3 spans 18 amino acids. Germline V lookup: CDR1 SGHRS, CDR2 YFSETQ. V lost 0 bases and J lost 0, with 13 bases in between. The CDR3 coding sequence is TGCGCCAGCAGCTTGGAGTCGGTATCTTACTCTGGGGCCAACGTCCTGACTTTC. This sequence encodes CASSLESVSYSGANVLTF.

This clone was picked up a small number of times. The V gene is TRBV5-6, the J gene TRBJ1-6; D is unresolved. V was cut by 2 bases and J by 5 bases, with 5 bases left in between. The CDR3 runs 13 residues. CDR1 is SGHDT and CDR2 is YYEEEE in the germline V gene. CDR3 nucleotide sequence: TGTGCCAGCAGCTTCGGGGATAATTCACCCCTCCACTTT. It encodes CASSFGDNSPLHF.

CDR3 region: CAWSAAVGSQPQHF. The CDR3 DNA is TGTGCCTGGAGTGCGGCGGTCGGAAGTCAGCCCCAGCATTTT. The chain carries TRBV30 and TRBJ1-5; D not resolved. V lost 1 base, J lost 6 bases, and 13 bases lay in between. CDR1 GTSNPN and CDR2 SVGIG come from the germline V gene (reference sequence). The CDR3 totals 14 residues.

The V and J genes are TRBV5-1 and TRBJ1-3, with TRBD1 identical over 8 bases. In germline, CDR1 is SGHRS, CDR2 YFSETQ. V lost 4 bases, J lost 1 base, and 13 bases stayed unmatched. The CDR3 is 18 residues long. As DNA, the CDR3 is TGCGCCAGCAGCCCTGGGGGGCAGGGGGCGAAGTCTGGAAACACCATATATTTT. This sequence encodes CASSPGGQGAKSGNTIYF.

The chain uses TRBV6-5 and TRBJ1-1; 11 bases agree with TRBD1. Germline CDR1 and CDR2: MNHEY and SVGAGI. Germline trimming cut 5 bases from V and 8 bases from J; bases unmatched to any gene: 1. The CDR3 totals 12 residues. The chain's CDR3 is CASSRTGGEAFF. In DNA, the CDR3 is TGTGCCAGCAGTCGGACAGGGGGCGAAGCTTTCTTT.

This chain joins TRBV30 and TRBJ2-5; the D is unclear. Between the trimmed V and J ends, which lost 2 bases and 3 bases, there was a span of 7 bases. CDR1 is GTSNPN and CDR2 is SVGIG in the germline V gene (reference sequence). The CDR3 spans 12 residues. Here the CDR3 reads CAWSWQEETQYF. The CDR3 DNA reads TGTGCCTGGAGTTGGCAGGAAGAGACCCAGTACTTC.

In its sample, this clone was seen a few times. The V gene is TRBV30, the J gene TRBJ1-2; D unresolved. V lost 4 bases and J 5 bases, leaving 17 bases between the germline ends. The CDR3 loop spans 14 amino acids. From germline, CDR1 is GTSNPN and CDR2 SVGIG (reference sequence). The CDR3 DNA reads TGTGCCTGGAATATGGCACGATCATCTTATGGCTACACCTTC. It codes for CAWNMARSSYGYTF.

This clone was seen only a few times. The J gene is TRBJ2-6, the V gene TRBV5-1; 7 bases line up with TRBD1. Germline CDR1 and CDR2: SGHRS and YFSETQ. The CDR3 is 18 residues long. J lost 0 bases, V lost 4 bases, and 10 bases had no gene match. The CDR3 region has the DNA TGCGCCAGCAGCCAGACCGACAGGGCTTTCTCTGGGGCCAACGTCCTGACTTTC. This sequence encodes CASSQTDRAFSGANVLTF.

The chain is built from TRBV5-4 and TRBJ2-3, with D tentatively TRBD2 (5 bases). The CDR3 has 14 amino acids. The germline gives CDR1 SGHNT, CDR2 YYREEE (reference sequence). Trimming pared 2 bases from V and 6 bases from J, leaving 13 bases between. The CDR3 coding sequence is TGTGCCAGCAGCTTATCACAGCGGCAGGATACGCAGTATTTT. This translates into CASSLSQRQDTQYF.